This T cell receptor (beta chain) was captured in a study of CD8+ T cells in alopecia areata listed by TCRdb under 2018. Broadly, across the study: The treated patients took part in an open-label pilot trial in which moderate-to-severe alopecia areata was treated with oral tofacitinib at 5 to 10 mg twice daily. Patients on tofacitinib were biopsied at baseline and after 4 and 24 weeks of treatment, and several of the patients also had a later scalp biopsy. TCRbeta CDR3 regions were amplified by immunoSEQ multiplex PCR with 35 Vbeta forward and 13 Jbeta reverse primers. In humans, TCRbeta sequencing was performed on scalp tissue and on sorted CD4+ and CD8+ peripheral blood T cells from healthy controls and from patients with patchy or totalis/universalis alopecia areata. Clonality in the scalp was compared among normal scalp (n=4), patchy alopecia areata scalp (n=8), and alopecia totalis/universalis scalp (n=8). To study T cell clonal expansion in alopecia areata, the researchers applied high-throughput TCRbeta sequencing to both the C3H/HeJ mouse model and human patients. Patients received tofacitinib for 6 to 18 months and were then followed off drug for 6 months to check for delayed response and recurrence. The SALT score, which quantifies the percentage of affected scalp surface area, was used to measure disease severity in treated patients. RNA was obtained with the PAXgene miRNA kit for fixed scalp, the miRNeasy kit for PBMCs, and the RNeasy kit for mouse skin. Study-wide findings and limitations: Unlike mouse skin, which is dominated by gammadelta T cells, normal human skin has resident alphabeta T cells that are also sequenced, and this complicates analysis of the scalp TCR repertoire. Compared with mice, TCR sequences shared between patients were less clear, possibly partly because of HLA diversity across the patient population. Higher clonality and more expanded CD8+ clones were observed in lesional scalp than in normal scalp, particularly in alopecia totalis/universalis, a finding suggestive of antigenic drive. During tofacitinib treatment, many expanded lesional clones remained in scalp and blood, and this persistence may partly explain relapse after treatment is stopped. Tofacitinib significantly lowered scalp clonality and the number of expanded CD8+ clones among the top 100 scalp clones. The treated cohort was small, with a single nonresponder, so links between baseline CD8+ expansion and response need larger studies.

The germline V gene (reference sequence) yields GTSNPN for CDR1 and SVGIG for CDR2. V and J lose 6 bases and 5 bases, and a span of 10 bases separates them. From the cysteine through the phenylalanine, the CDR3 covers 12 amino acids. Solely the CDR3 DNA is kept, with 36 bases framed from the first base. About this clone: This clone's antigen is unknown. No base qualities exist here, and no much larger clone lies one base off it.

Reading the label with the study, this specimen's time point is: about four weeks on oral tofacitinib. The treatment or condition label of this sample denotes: oral pan-JAK inhibitor, 5-10 mg twice daily. Lesional scalp punch biopsies and peripheral blood were collected from alopecia areata patients. After PBMCs were isolated by density centrifugation and stained for CD3, CD4 and CD8, a FACSAria was used to sort CD4+ and CD8+ T cells. The library was made by the immunoSEQ multiplex PCR assay. To provide template for TCR sequencing, every sample had RNA extracted and reverse transcribed into cDNA. First-strand cDNA was synthesized using SuperScript III with a 2:1 mix of oligo-dT and random hexamers. A synthetic immune receptor repertoire was used to assess amplification bias, and residual bias was removed computationally. The paper's data handling went like this. Raw reads were preprocessed for error removal, and CDR3 was defined according to IMGT conventions as running from the conserved cysteine to phenylalanine. To get clonality, Shannon entropy was normalized by log2 of the number of productive unique TCRs and the result was subtracted from 1. Whether scalp clones were CD4 or CD8 was inferred by matching scalp TCRbeta sequences against CD4 and CD8 repertoires sorted from blood. TCRdb obtained this table from immuneACCESS and retained in-frame rearrangements with V and J assigned. These tables miss some clones; where compared with another copy, unresolved V genes account for less than half of the shortfall, and the remainder is unexplained. From that table come the V and J calls and clone size; the DNA was used to work out D and trimming. The sample table contains 150,000 to 200,000 clones; only one count was recorded for roughly 65% of them. The top ten clones comprise approximately 0.91% of the sample.

The V gene is TRBV30 and the J gene is TRBJ1-4; the D gene is possibly TRBD1, with 5 bases matching. The sequenced sample was CD4+ T cells sorted from blood, obtained at week 4, from a patient treated with tofacitinib. The clonotype was recovered from a human donor with alopecia areata. At the DNA level, the sequence is TGTGCCTGTAGGGGACGGAATGAAAAACTGTTTTTT. The resulting protein is CACRGRNEKLFF.